These 17 T cell receptor beta chains originate from one sample sequenced in a study of response to subunit inactivated influenza vaccine. A single record per CDR3 protein comes from TCRdb applying MiXCR to the RT-PCR reads. The sample has 650,000 to 800,000 distinct CDR3 sequences, roughly 14% seen once; the top ten hold around 7.3%. Sequencing was performed on PBMCs from blood, taken roughly 2 weeks before vaccination. The receptors were sampled from a man aged 45-65 years who received an inactivated influenza vaccine.

This rearrangement joins TRBV5-1 to TRBJ2-5, with D perhaps assigned TRBD1 or TRBD2 (5 bases each). V dropped 1 base and J dropped 2 bases, with 15 bases sitting between them. The CDR3 contains 16 residues. Looked up from germline, CDR1 is SGHRS and CDR2 is YFSETQ. The CDR3 is CASSLWGNLLQETQYF. CDR3 DNA sequence: TGCGCCAGCAGCTTGTGGGGGAACCTATTACAAGAGACCCAGTACTTC.

The chain joins TRBV5-1 to TRBJ1-3; D uncertain. CDR3 size: 13 residues. Trimming took off 3 bases at V and 7 bases at J, with 11 bases between the two ends. Germline V gene lookup returns CDR1 SGHRS and CDR2 YFSETQ. The CDR3 is CASSSPTTNTIYF. DNA of the CDR3: TGCGCCAGCAGCTCTCCGACAACCAACACCATATATTTT.

There are a few counts of this clonotype. The chain links TRBV29-1 to TRBJ2-7, with 9 positions matching TRBD2. This CDR3 has 13 residues. Losses at the gene ends were 4 bases for V and 4 bases for J; bases not matched to a gene: 5. The germline V gene has CDR1 SQVTM and CDR2 ANQGSEA. CDR3 sequence (DNA): TGCAGCGTTGTCGTGACTAGCGGATACGAGCAGTACTTC. This encodes CSVVVTSGYEQYF.

Concerning this clonotype: Because the CDR3's place on the DNA is in doubt, the DNA is left out and the CDR3 is given as listed by TCRdb. The chain has TRBV21-1 and TRBJ2-1; no DNA check was done on the table's D call, TRBD2. TRBV21-1 is described as a pseudogene. The CDR3 region is 18 residues in length, termini included. The CDR3 spells CATQFASGSFHLNNEQFF.

In DNA, the CDR3 is TGCAGTGCTAGAGTAGAGACAGGGGGCGACGAGCAGTACTTC. The encoded protein is CSARVETGGDEQYF. The rearrangement joins TRBV20-1 to TRBJ2-7; 10 nucleotides match TRBD1. The CDR3 sequence is 14 residues long. Germline trimming cut 1 base from V and 5 bases from J; bases unmatched to any gene: 5. Germline values: CDR1 DFQATT, CDR2 SNEGSKA (reference sequence).

Only a few counts were recorded for this clonotype. This chain connects TRBV29-1 to TRBJ2-1; maybe TRBD2 (5 bases). CDR3 size: 12 residues. The V and J ends lost 5 bases and 8 bases respectively, with 13 bases between them. Per the germline V gene, CDR1 is SQVTM and CDR2 is ANQGSEA. The CDR3 here is CSVSSPGDEQFF. CDR3 nucleotides: TGCAGCGTTTCTAGCCCCGGGGATGAGCAGTTCTTC.

This sequence joins TRBV11-2 and TRBJ2-6; TRBD1 matches at 7 bases. Losses at the gene ends were 5 bases for V and 0 bases for J; bases not matched to a gene: 13. Germline loops: CDR1 SGHAT, CDR2 FQNNGV. The CDR3 totals 19 residues. The CDR3 sequence: CASSHYTRDRISGANVLTF. The CDR3 DNA reads TGTGCCAGCAGCCACTACACCCGGGACAGAATCTCTGGGGCCAACGTCCTGACTTTC.

At least ten counts were recorded for this clonotype. The rearrangement joins TRBV5-1 to TRBJ2-1, with TRBD2 matching 10 bases. From germline, CDR1 is SGHRS and CDR2 YFSETQ. V lost 2 bases, J lost 5 bases, and 16 bases stayed unmatched. CDR3 length equals 19 residues. The CDR3 bases are TGCGCCAGCAGCTTCATGTCTAGCGGGAGAATCCCCCTACACAATGAGCAGTTCTTC. Its protein is CASSFMSSGRIPLHNEQFF.

The rearrangement links TRBV6-1 to TRBJ2-1, with a possible D match to TRBD1 (5 bases). Trimming stripped 6 bases from V and 4 bases from J, with 22 bases between. The germline gives CDR1 MNHNS, CDR2 SASEGT. This CDR3 is built from 17 residues. The CDR3 loop reads CASRPLQGESRYNEQFF. The CDR3 DNA sequence: TGTGCCAGCAGGCCACTCCAGGGCGAATCCAGATACAATGAGCAGTTCTTC.

This clonotype was observed a few times. The chain has TRBV20-1 and TRBJ1-3; D unclear. Germline CDR1 is DFQATT and CDR2 is SNEGSKA (reference sequence). The CDR3 consists of 14 residues. V was pared by 6 bases and J by 0 bases, with 12 bases between. CDR3 region: CSARTDYSGNTIYF. The CDR3 DNA follows: TGCAGTGCCCGGACCGACTACTCTGGAAACACCATATATTTT.

This clonotype was found a few times. The gene calls are TRBV2 and TRBJ2-5; D possibly corresponds to TRBD2 (7 bases). V lost 6 bases, J lost 1 base, and 15 bases lay in between. The V gene's germline CDR1 is SNHLY and CDR2 FYNNEI. The CDR3 extends over 15 amino acids. Here the CDR3 reads CASRSRGALQETQYF. CDR3 coding DNA: TGTGCCAGCAGGAGCCGGGGGGCCCTCCAAGAGACCCAGTACTTC.

V gene TRBV7-2 combines with J gene TRBJ2-2; TRBD2 aligns across 8 bases. With 1 base clipped from V and 4 bases from J, the junction kept 5 bases outside the gene matches. CDR1 SGHTA and CDR2 FQGNSA come from the germline V gene. The CDR3 has 16 amino acids. The chain's CDR3 is CASSLGRGGGTGELFF. The DNA of the CDR3 is TGTGCCAGCAGCTTAGGACGGGGGGGCGGCACCGGGGAGCTGTTTTTT. Filled out from reference TRBV7-2 and TRBJ2-2, the complete variable domain reads GAGVSQSPSNKVTEKGKDVELRCDPISGHTALYWYRQSLGQGLEFLIYFQGNSAPDKSGLPSDRFSAERTGGSVSTLTIQRTQQEDSAVYLCASSLGRGGGTGELFFGEGSRLTVL.

V is TRBV6-1 and J is TRBJ2-1; 7 nucleotides agree with TRBD2. CDR3 length: 13 amino acids. From germline, CDR1 is MNHNS and CDR2 SASEGT. The V and J ends lost 4 bases and 6 bases, in that order; junction bases with no gene match: 3. CDR3 residues: CASSVGRVNEQFF. DNA for the CDR3: TGTGCCAGCAGTGTTGGGAGGGTCAATGAGCAGTTCTTC.

CDR3 nucleotides: TGTGCCAGCAGTACGGTCAGAGGCAATCAGCCCCAGCATTTT. Amino acids: CASSTVRGNQPQHF. This chain links TRBV2 with TRBJ1-5; D remains ambiguous. CDR3 length: 14 amino acids. Trimming stripped 5 bases from V and 2 bases from J, with 10 bases between. The germline V gene has CDR1 SNHLY and CDR2 FYNNEI. The full variable domain, with the rest looked up from reference TRBV2 and TRBJ1-5, is EPEVTQTPSHQVTQMGQEVILRCVPISNHLYFYWYRQILGQKVEFLVSFYNNEISEKSEIFDDQFSVERPDGSNFTLKIRSTKLEDSAMYFCASSTVRGNQPQHFGDGTRLSIL.

At least ten counts were recorded for this clonotype. The rearrangement links TRBV28 to TRBJ2-1; 11 bases map to TRBD2. The length of the CDR3 is 15 residues. Germline-derived CDR1 and CDR2 are MDHEN and SYDVKM. Losses at the gene ends were 5 bases for V and 6 bases for J; bases not matched to a gene: 6. The CDR3 sequence is CASSPLAGGGNEQFF. CDR3 coding DNA: TGTGCCAGCAGTCCCCTAGCGGGAGGCGGCAATGAGCAGTTCTTC.

The genes are TRBV27 and TRBJ1-1; a possible D gene is TRBD1 (5 bases). The CDR3 extends over 12 amino acids. Trimming pared 3 bases from V and 8 bases from J, leaving 10 bases between. In germline, CDR1 is MNHEY, CDR2 SMNVEV (reference sequence). Here the CDR3 reads CASSFAAGEAFF. The DNA of the CDR3 is TGTGCCAGCAGTTTTGCGGCAGGGGAAGCTTTCTTT.

The chain employs TRBV4-3 and TRBJ2-5; 10 bases are a match to TRBD2. Germline V gene lookup returns CDR1 LGHNA and CDR2 YSLEER. CDR3 length equals 15 residues. V was clipped by 1 base and J by 4 bases; unmatched bases: 3. CDR3 protein: CASSQGTSGIETQYF. CDR3 nucleotides: TGCGCCAGCAGCCAAGGAACTAGCGGGATAGAGACCCAGTACTTC.